This T cell receptor beta chain was obtained from a study of cytomegalovirus exposure and HLA in healthy donors. Study-wide findings and caveats: In a later analysis, donors in an Asian-associated ancestry cluster reportedly had fewer N-insertions in productive TCRs than the cohort mean.

Researchers ran the PCR with 60 Vbeta and 13 Jbeta primers. Clones were read by immunoSEQ multiplex PCR, and TCRdb kept only the in-frame ones, dropping some. The table lists about 120,000 clones, roughly four fifths of them singletons. Concerning this clone: Its specificity is not known.

Germline CDR1 is MNHEY and CDR2 is SVGAGI. The CDR3 length is 13 residues. V was pared by 5 bases and J by 10 bases, with 2 bases of the junction left unmatched. Sequencing was carried out using PBMCs. The origin of this receptor is a woman between 35 and 50 years old in good health and CMV-seropositive. The chain carries TRBV6-5 and TRBJ2-1, with TRBD2 matching over 13 bases. The CDR3 DNA follows: TGTGCCAGCAGTCCGGGACTAGCGGGGGAGCAGTTCTTC. It codes for CASSPGLAGEQFF.